One and the same sample provided the 5 T cell receptor beta chains below, sequenced in a study of T cells in Graves' hyperthyroidism and ophthalmopathy. It was RNA transcripts that yielded the amplified TCR beta CDR3 regions. TCR CDR3 regions were first amplified by RT-PCR with HTBI primers. TCRdb independently ran MiXCR on the multiplex PCR reads; one entry per CDR3 protein. The sample carries about 840,000 distinct CDR3 sequences, 35% to 40% recorded once. Sequencing was done on a sample of blood. These receptors were collected from a man between 18 and 35 years old with Graves' hyperthyroidism.

The chain carries TRBV5-1 and TRBJ2-7; D gene uncertain. Germline V lookup: CDR1 SGHRS, CDR2 YFSETQ. The CDR3 runs to 13 residues. Deletions cut 1 base from V and 1 base from J, with 6 bases between. For the CDR3, the DNA is TGCGCCAGCAGCTTGTTAGATTCCTACGAGCAGTACTTC. Translation gives CASSLLDSYEQYF.

V gene TRBV7-9 combines with J gene TRBJ2-5, with D tentatively TRBD1 (6 bases). The CDR3 loop spans 15 amino acids. Trimming shortened V by 5 bases and J by 5 bases, and 18 bases separated the two germline ends. Germline V gene data show CDR1 as SEHNR and CDR2 as FQNEAQ (reference sequence). CDR3 nucleotide sequence: TGTGCCAGCAGCCCAGGGCAGGGGTACGGGGAGACCCAGTACTTC. Protein: CASSPGQGYGETQYF.

The J gene is TRBJ1-2, the V gene TRBV10-3, with TRBD1 as a possible D gene (6 bases). Trimming removed 7 bases at V and 3 bases at J, with 12 bases between. The CDR3 loop spans 13 amino acids. Germline CDR1 ENHRY, CDR2 SYGVKD. In nucleotides, the CDR3 is TGTGCCATCAACCCGGGACAAGACTATGGCTACACCTTC. This translates into CAINPGQDYGYTF.

This clonotype was counted ten times or more. V and J are TRBV7-9 and TRBJ1-2; possible D gene TRBD1, 5 bases. Trimming took 4 bases from V and 9 from J, leaving 18 bases between them. The CDR3 totals 14 residues. Per germline, CDR1 SEHNR and CDR2 FQNEAQ (reference sequence). The CDR3, as DNA: TGTGCCAGCAGCTCCTCCGAGGACATGGTACGCTACACCTTC. Translating it yields CASSSSEDMVRYTF.

On this clonotype: One base away lies a much larger clone, so this may be a sequencing read error. V and J are TRBV7-9 and TRBJ2-7; D is ambiguous. The CDR3 is made up of 11 amino acids. CDR1 SEHNR and CDR2 FQNEAQ come from the germline V gene (reference sequence). Trimming pared 6 bases from V and 12 bases from J, leaving 15 bases between. CDR3 region: CASSSGEGRYF. The CDR3 DNA reads TGTGCCAGCAGTTCCGGAGAAGGGCGGTACTTC.